The 26 T cell receptor beta chains below all came from one sample that was sequenced in a study of cytomegalovirus exposure and HLA in healthy donors. Profiling relied on immunoSEQ multiplex PCR, and the TCRdb table lists in-frame clones only, not all of them. The sample shows about 83,000 clones, 90% to 97% of them seen only once. The sequencing input was PBMCs. The receptor set was obtained from a woman younger than 35 in good health and CMV-seronegative.

This clone was picked up one time. The chain links TRBV5-6 to TRBJ1-2; tentatively, D is TRBD1 (6 bases). CDR3 length: 14 amino acids. The V gene's germline CDR1 is SGHDT and CDR2 YYEEEE. Between the trimmed V and J ends, which lost 1 base and 7 bases, there was a span of 14 bases. CDR3 nucleotide sequence: TGTGCCAGCAGCTTGCTAGCCTCGACAGGTGGCTACACCTTC. Translated, it gives CASSLLASTGGYTF.

The V call is TRBV5-4, the J call TRBJ2-3, with D maybe TRBD2 (5 bases). Germline assignment: CDR1 SGHNT and CDR2 YYREEE (reference sequence). This CDR3 has 17 amino acids. Trimming cost V 2 bases and J 0 bases, with 16 bases left between them. CDR3 DNA: TGTGCCAGCAGCTTTTCTGGGAGCCCAAGGAGCACAGATACGCAGTATTTT. The encoded protein is CASSFSGSPRSTDTQYF.

V is TRBV27 and J is TRBJ1-1; D is perhaps TRBD1 (6 bases). V was cut by 5 bases and J by 4 bases, with 11 bases left in between. CDR3 length: 13 residues. Germline-derived CDR1 and CDR2 are MNHEY and SMNVEV (reference sequence). The DNA of the CDR3 is TGTGCCAGCAGTCTAACAGGGAGCACTGAAGCTTTCTTT. Amino acids: CASSLTGSTEAFF.

The rearrangement uses TRBV6-1 and TRBJ2-2; 9 nucleotides agree with TRBD2. The CDR3 covers 14 residues. Germline values: CDR1 MNHNS, CDR2 SASEGT. The CDR3, as DNA: TGTGCGGCTAGCGGGGTCCCATACACCGGGGAGCTGTTTTTT. It translates to CAASGVPYTGELFF.

CDR3 coding DNA: TGCGCCAGCAGTGATCTGGGGACTAGCGGCACAGATACGCAGTATTTT. It yields the protein CASSDLGTSGTDTQYF. The chain employs TRBV10-2 and TRBJ2-3, with TRBD2 identical over 10 bases. V trimming: 3 bases; J trimming: 1 base; junction bases outside the gene matches: 4. The CDR3 is made up of 16 amino acids. The germline V gene encodes CDR1 WSHSY and CDR2 SAAADI.

V and J are TRBV2 and TRBJ1-2; 11 nucleotides align to TRBD1. This CDR3 has 19 amino acids. J gave up 8 bases and V 3 bases, and 20 bases lay outside the gene matches. Germline assignment: CDR1 SNHLY and CDR2 FYNNEI. CDR3 coding DNA: TGTGCCAGCAGTGACGGACAGGGGGCTAGATTAACATATAAGAAAGGCTACACCTTC. Translation gives CASSDGQGARLTYKKGYTF.

This sequence joins TRBV18 and TRBJ1-2; no definite D call. Trimming took 6 bases from V and 7 from J, leaving 18 bases between them. Germline V lookup: CDR1 KGHSH, CDR2 LQKENI. This CDR3 has 14 amino acids. This chain's CDR3 is CASSHREKLGGYTF. In nucleotides, the CDR3 is TGTGCCAGCTCCCACCGGGAAAAGTTAGGTGGCTACACCTTC.

The chain uses TRBV28 and TRBJ1-4; 7 bases map to TRBD1. V shed 5 bases and J 3 bases; nucleotides not matched to a gene: 6. CDR3 length: 15 residues. Germline lookup yields CDR1 MDHEN and CDR2 SYDVKM. The CDR3 loop is CASSPRQGSNEKLFF. In DNA, the CDR3 is TGTGCCAGCAGTCCCAGACAGGGATCTAATGAAAAACTGTTTTTT.

The chain recombines TRBV27 with TRBJ2-7; D may be TRBD2 (5 bases). Germline assignment: CDR1 MNHEY and CDR2 SMNVEV (reference sequence). This CDR3 comprises 15 residues. Trimming removed 4 bases from V and 3 bases from J, with 16 bases in between. The CDR3 sequence is CASSSPTSGNYEQYF. As DNA, the CDR3 is TGTGCCAGCAGTTCGCCTACAAGCGGAAACTACGAGCAGTACTTC.

The chain combines TRBV10-3 with TRBJ2-7; 11 nucleotides agree with TRBD2. CDR3 length equals 13 residues. Losses at the gene ends were 9 bases for V and 2 bases for J; bases not matched to a gene: 3. CDR1 is ENHRY and CDR2 is SYGVKD in the germline V gene. CDR3 in DNA: TGTGCCATTAAACTAGCGGGAGCCTACGAGCAGTACTTC. It is translated as CAIKLAGAYEQYF.

This chain uses TRBV5-1 with TRBJ2-5; 10 nucleotides match TRBD1. The CDR3 runs to 16 residues. The trim removed 4 bases at V and 0 bases at J, leaving 6 bases unmatched. The V gene's germline CDR1 is SGHRS and CDR2 YFSETQ. CDR3 DNA: TGCGCCAGCAGCCCTGGACAGGGGGTGGACCAAGAGACCCAGTACTTC. This codes for CASSPGQGVDQETQYF.

In DNA form, the CDR3 reads TGTGCCAGCAGCTTTATTAGCGGGAATTACGAGCAGTACTTC. Translating gives CASSFISGNYEQYF. V and J are TRBV5-6 and TRBJ2-7; 8 bases map to TRBD2. Germline CDR1 and CDR2: SGHDT and YYEEEE. V shed 2 bases, J shed 4 bases, and the junction held 5 bases outside the gene matches. The CDR3 has 14 amino acids.

The rearrangement links TRBV28 to TRBJ2-7, with D tentatively TRBD2 (6 bases). The CDR3 contains 12 residues. V lost 4 bases, J lost 4 bases, and 8 bases lay in between. The germline V gene encodes CDR1 MDHEN and CDR2 SYDVKM. CDR3: CASSSRGYEQYF. The CDR3 bases are TGTGCCAGCAGTTCGCGGGGATACGAGCAGTACTTC.

The J gene is TRBJ1-1, the V gene TRBV7-9; D remains ambiguous. The CDR3 is made up of 12 amino acids. V lost 2 bases to trimming and J lost 4 bases, with 5 bases between them. Germline-derived CDR1 and CDR2 are SEHNR and FQNEAQ (reference sequence). For the CDR3, the DNA is TGTGCCAGCAGCTTATCGAGCACTGAAGCTTTCTTT. Its translation: CASSLSSTEAFF. The entire variable domain, with the rest obtained from reference TRBV7-9 and TRBJ1-1, is as follows: DTGVSQNPRHKITKRGQNVTFRCDPISEHNRLYWYRQTLGQGPEFLTYFQNEAQLEKSRLLSDRFSAERPKGSFSTLEIQRTEQGDSAMYLCASSLSSTEAFFGQGTRLTVV.

The rearrangement links TRBV5-6 to TRBJ1-1, with D unclear. Germline-derived CDR1 and CDR2 are SGHDT and YYEEEE. The CDR3 extends over 14 amino acids. V was trimmed by 1 base and J by 2 bases, leaving 9 bases between them. The CDR3 spells CASSLPLFNTEAFF. CDR3 in DNA: TGTGCCAGCAGCTTGCCCCTCTTTAACACTGAAGCTTTCTTT.

The V and J genes are TRBV27 and TRBJ2-5; 11 bases line up with TRBD2. Trimming took 6 bases from V and 3 from J; bases not matched to a gene: 6. Germline V lookup: CDR1 MNHEY, CDR2 SMNVEV (reference sequence). CDR3 length: 15 amino acids. In nucleotides, the CDR3 is TGTGCCAGCAGCCCCGGGACTAGCGGAAAAGAGACCCAGTACTTC. Translated: CASSPGTSGKETQYF.

V gene TRBV19 combines with J gene TRBJ2-7; D perhaps matches TRBD2 (5 bases). Looked up from germline, CDR1 is LNHDA and CDR2 is SQIVND (reference sequence). V dropped 8 bases and J dropped 7 bases, with 12 bases sitting between them. CDR3 length: 11 residues. The CDR3 sequence is CASASGVEQYF. Written as DNA, the CDR3 is TGTGCCAGTGCGTCCGGGGTGGAGCAGTACTTC.

This chain links TRBV6-5 with TRBJ2-7; TRBD1 aligns across 10 bases. Trimming removed 6 bases from V and 6 bases from J; junction bases left unmatched: 5. Germline V gene sequence: CDR1 MNHEY, CDR2 SVGAGI. This CDR3 spans 13 amino acids. CDR3 residues: CASRNGQGVEQYF. The CDR3 DNA reads as TGTGCCAGCAGGAACGGACAGGGGGTCGAGCAGTACTTC.

This chain uses TRBV19 with TRBJ2-1; TRBD1 might be the D (6 bases). The CDR3 has 15 amino acids. The V gene lost 0 bases and the J gene lost 1 base, with 7 bases spanning the gap. The germline gives CDR1 LNHDA, CDR2 SQIVND (reference sequence). Here the CDR3 reads CASSIDRGSYNEQFF. For the CDR3, the DNA is TGTGCCAGTAGTATAGACAGGGGTTCCTACAATGAGCAGTTCTTC.

In this sample, this clone turned up a few times. V usage is TRBV28 and J usage is TRBJ2-2; 9 bases align to TRBD1. After removal of 8 bases from V and 6 bases from J, the junction contained 10 bases not matched to a gene. Per the germline V gene, CDR1 is MDHEN and CDR2 is SYDVKM. This CDR3 has 15 amino acids. CDR3 residues: CASRGAGTGPGELFF. DNA for the CDR3: TGTGCCAGCCGAGGGGCCGGGACAGGGCCCGGGGAGCTGTTTTTT.

The rearrangement links TRBV2 to TRBJ1-1, with 7 positions matching TRBD1. CDR3 length equals 13 residues. Germline lookup yields CDR1 SNHLY and CDR2 FYNNEI. The junction had 2 bases not matched to a gene; V was cut back by 6 bases and J by 1 base. DNA of the CDR3: TGTGCCAGCAGAGGGGGCAGGAACACTGAAGCTTTCTTT. Encoded protein: CASRGGRNTEAFF. The full variable domain, completed using reference TRBV2 and TRBJ1-1, is EPEVTQTPSHQVTQMGQEVILRCVPISNHLYFYWYRQILGQKVEFLVSFYNNEISEKSEIFDDQFSVERPDGSNFTLKIRSTKLEDSAMYFCASRGGRNTEAFFGQGTRLTVV.

V gene TRBV6-6 combines with J gene TRBJ2-1; 9 nucleotides agree with TRBD2. The CDR3 totals 16 residues. Unmatched junction bases numbered 10, after V lost 7 bases and J lost 3 bases. Germline loops: CDR1 MNHNY, CDR2 SVGAGI (reference sequence). The chain's CDR3 is CASTRGAGGVYNEQFF. CDR3 DNA: TGTGCCAGCACCCGGGGCGCGGGAGGGGTCTACAATGAGCAGTTCTTC.

The genes are TRBV27 and TRBJ1-5; 9 bases are a match to TRBD1. The CDR3 is 18 amino acids. The junction had 15 bases not matched to a gene; V was cut back by 5 bases and J by 4 bases. Germline values: CDR1 MNHEY, CDR2 SMNVEV (reference sequence). In nucleotides, the CDR3 is TGTGCCAGCAGTGAAATCTTTCCAACCGGGACAGGGAATCAGCCCCAGCATTTT. Translating gives CASSEIFPTGTGNQPQHF.

The rearrangement joins TRBV10-3 to TRBJ2-7; the match to TRBD1 covers 8 bases. Germline trimming cut 11 bases from V and 3 bases from J; bases unmatched to any gene: 3. The CDR3 runs 11 residues. Germline V CDR1 and CDR2: ENHRY, SYGVKD. CDR3 nucleotide sequence: TGTGCCGCCGGACAGGGCTACGAGCAGTACTTC. Its translation is CAAGQGYEQYF.

This clone was found once. The rearrangement joins TRBV10-1 to TRBJ2-1; tentatively, D is TRBD1 (5 bases). The V end lost 0 bases, the J end lost 10 bases, and 10 bases lay between the germline ends. The CDR3 is 13 residues long. Germline CDR1 is WNHNN and CDR2 is SYGVQD (reference sequence). Here the CDR3 reads CASSESLHREQFF. The DNA for the CDR3 is TGCGCCAGCAGTGAGTCCCTCCACAGGGAGCAGTTCTTC.

V gene TRBV18 combines with J gene TRBJ2-5, with TRBD2 identical over 7 bases. The J segment lost 3 bases and the V segment lost 3 bases, leaving 7 bases of the junction unmatched. This CDR3 contains 15 residues. In germline, CDR1 is KGHSH, CDR2 LQKENI. The CDR3 loop reads CASSPPPGLEETQYF. CDR3 DNA sequence: TGTGCCAGCTCACCGCCCCCTGGACTAGAAGAGACCCAGTACTTC.